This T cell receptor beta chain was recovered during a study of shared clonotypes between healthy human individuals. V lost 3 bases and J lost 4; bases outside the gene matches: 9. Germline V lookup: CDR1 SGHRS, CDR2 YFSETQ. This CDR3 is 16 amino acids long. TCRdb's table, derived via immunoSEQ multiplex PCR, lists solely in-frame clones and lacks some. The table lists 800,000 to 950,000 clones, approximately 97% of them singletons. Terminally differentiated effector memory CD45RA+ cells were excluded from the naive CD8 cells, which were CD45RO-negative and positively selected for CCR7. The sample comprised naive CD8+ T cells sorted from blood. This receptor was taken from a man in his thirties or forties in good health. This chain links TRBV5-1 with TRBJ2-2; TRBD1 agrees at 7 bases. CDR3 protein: CASSSLTGYTTGELFF. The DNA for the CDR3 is TGCGCCAGCAGCTCCCTGACAGGGTATACCACCGGGGAGCTGTTTTTT.